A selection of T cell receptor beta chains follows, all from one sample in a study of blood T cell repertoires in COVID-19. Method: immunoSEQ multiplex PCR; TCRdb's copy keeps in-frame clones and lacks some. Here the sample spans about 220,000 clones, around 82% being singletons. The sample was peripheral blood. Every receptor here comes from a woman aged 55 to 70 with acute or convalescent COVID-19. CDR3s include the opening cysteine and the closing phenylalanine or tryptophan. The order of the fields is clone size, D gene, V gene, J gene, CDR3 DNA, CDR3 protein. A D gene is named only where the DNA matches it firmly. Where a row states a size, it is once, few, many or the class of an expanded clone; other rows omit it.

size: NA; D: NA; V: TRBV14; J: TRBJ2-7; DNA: TGTGCCAGCGCCGCCGTGGCTAGGCCCCACGAGCAGTACTTC; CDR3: CASAAVARPHEQYF
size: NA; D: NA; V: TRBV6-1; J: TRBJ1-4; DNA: TGTGCCAGCAGTGAGGCCCGCAGGGCCAATGAAAAACTGTTTTTT; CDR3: CASSEARRANEKLFF
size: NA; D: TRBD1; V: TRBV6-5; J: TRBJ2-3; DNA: TGTGCCAGCAGTCGACAGGGGGGGGGCACAGATACGCAGTATTTT; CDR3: CASSRQGGGTDTQYF
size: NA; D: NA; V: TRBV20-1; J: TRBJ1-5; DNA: TGCAGTGCTAGTCGCGGGGTATATCAGCCCCAGCATTTT; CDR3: CSASRGVYQPQHF
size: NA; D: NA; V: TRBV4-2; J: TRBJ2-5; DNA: TGTGCCAGCAGCCAAGATTGGAGCCCTCGAGAGACCCAGTACTTC; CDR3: CASSQDWSPRETQYF
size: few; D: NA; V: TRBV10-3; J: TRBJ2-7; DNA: TGTGCCATCAGTGAGTCGGGACTGTCCTACGAGCAGTACTTC; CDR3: CAISESGLSYEQYF
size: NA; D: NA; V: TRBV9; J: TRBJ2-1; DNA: TGTGCCAGCAGCACCAGTGGTCGGGACACCGATGAGCAGTTCTTC; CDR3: CASSTSGRDTDEQFF
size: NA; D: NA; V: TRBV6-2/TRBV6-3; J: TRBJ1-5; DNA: TGTGCCAGCAGTTGGGCTGGCACTCAGCCCCAGCATTTT; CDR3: CASSWAGTQPQHF
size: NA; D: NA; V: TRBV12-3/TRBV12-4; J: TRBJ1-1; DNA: TGTGCCAGCACCCGCGGGGGGGGCACTGAAGCTTTCTTT; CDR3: CASTRGGGTEAFF
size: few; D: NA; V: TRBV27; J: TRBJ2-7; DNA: TGTGCCAGCAGGGACAGAACCTACGAGCAGTACTTC; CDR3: CASRDRTYEQYF
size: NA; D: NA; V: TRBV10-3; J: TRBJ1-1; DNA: TGTGCCATCAGTGGGGGAGGGGTTTCAGCTTTCTTT; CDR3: CAISGGGVSAFF
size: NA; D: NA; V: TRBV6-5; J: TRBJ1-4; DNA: TGTGCCAGCAGTTACCGGCCAGGGACTAATGAAAAACTGTTTTTT; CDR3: CASSYRPGTNEKLFF
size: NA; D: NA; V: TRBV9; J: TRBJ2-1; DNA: TGTGCCAGCGCCTCCGGGTCCTCCTACAATGAGCAGTTCTTC; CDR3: CASASGSSYNEQFF
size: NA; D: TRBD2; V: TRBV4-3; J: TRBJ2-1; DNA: TGCGCCAGCAGCCAAGACACTTACGGGGGGGGGCAGTTCTTC; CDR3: CASSQDTYGGGQFF
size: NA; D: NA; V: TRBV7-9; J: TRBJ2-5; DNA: TGTGCCAGCAGCTTAGCAGGTAGCTTCGAGACCCAGTACTTC; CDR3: CASSLAGSFETQYF
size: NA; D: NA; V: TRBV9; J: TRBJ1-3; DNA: TGTGCCAGCAGCGTAGGTGCAGGGGTAACTGGAAACACCATATATTTT; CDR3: CASSVGAGVTGNTIYF
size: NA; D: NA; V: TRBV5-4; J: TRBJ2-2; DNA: TGTGCCAGCAGCACAAAGGGGTCCGGGGAGCTGTTTTTT; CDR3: CASSTKGSGELFF
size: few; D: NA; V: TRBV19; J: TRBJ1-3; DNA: TGTGCCAGTAGTATAGGAACGCCGAGTTTCAGAAACACCATATATTTT; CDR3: CASSIGTPSFRNTIYF
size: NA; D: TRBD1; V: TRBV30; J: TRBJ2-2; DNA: TGTGCCTGCCCCCGAGGGGGACAGTTACCCGGGGAGCTGTTTTTT; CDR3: CACPRGGQLPGELFF
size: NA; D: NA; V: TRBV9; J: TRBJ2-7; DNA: TGTGCCAGCAGCCCATACGATGGGGCGTCCTACGAGCAGTACTTC; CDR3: CASSPYDGASYEQYF
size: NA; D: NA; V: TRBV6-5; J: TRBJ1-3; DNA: TGTGCCAGCTCTACGACTGGTGGAAACACCATATATTTT; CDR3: CASSTTGGNTIYF
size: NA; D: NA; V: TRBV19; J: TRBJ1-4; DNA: TGTGCCAGTAGTTCGCGACAGGAGGTGGAAAAACTGTTTTTT; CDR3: CASSSRQEVEKLFF
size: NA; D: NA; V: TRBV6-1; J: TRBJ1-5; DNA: TGTGCCAGCAGTGAAGCGCTTCCAGGAGGGTTCGGTACGTTCCAGCCCCAGCATTTT; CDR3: CASSEALPGGFGTFQPQHF
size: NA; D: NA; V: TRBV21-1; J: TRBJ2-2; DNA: TGTGCCAGCAATCGGGGGGAGACCGGGGAGCTGTTTTTT; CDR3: CASNRGETGELFF
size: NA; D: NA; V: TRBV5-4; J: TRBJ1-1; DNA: TGTGCCAGCAGCTTGGCAGGGGCCGCCGGGACTGAAGCTTTCTTT; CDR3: CASSLAGAAGTEAFF
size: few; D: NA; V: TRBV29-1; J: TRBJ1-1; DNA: TGCAGCGTTGACAGGGGCCCCTCTACTGAAGCTTTCTTT; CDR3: CSVDRGPSTEAFF
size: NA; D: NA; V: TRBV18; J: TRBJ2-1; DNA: TGTGCCAGCTCACCATCGGGGGATGAGCAGTTCTTC; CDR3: CASSPSGDEQFF
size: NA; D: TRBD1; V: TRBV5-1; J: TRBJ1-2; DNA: TGCGCCAGCAGCCGACAGACAGGGAATAACTATGGCTACACCTTC; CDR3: CASSRQTGNNYGYTF
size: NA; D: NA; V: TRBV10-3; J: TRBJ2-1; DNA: TGTGCCCCAGAGGGGACAAGCTCCTACAATGAGCAGTTCTTC; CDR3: CAPEGTSSYNEQFF
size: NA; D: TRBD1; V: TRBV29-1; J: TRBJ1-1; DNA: TGCAGCGTTGCGGATCTAGGGACGACAGGGACTGAAGCTTTCTTT; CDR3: CSVADLGTTGTEAFF
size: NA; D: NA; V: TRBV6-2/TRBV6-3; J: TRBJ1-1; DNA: TGTGCCAGCAGCCCAAATAGAAACACTGAAGCTTTCTTT; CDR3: CASSPNRNTEAFF
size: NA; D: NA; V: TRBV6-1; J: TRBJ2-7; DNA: TGTGCCAGCAGTGAAGCAATCGGAGGGGACGAGCAGTACTTC; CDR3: CASSEAIGGDEQYF
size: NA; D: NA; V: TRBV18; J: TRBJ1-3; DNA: TGTGCCAGCTCACCTTCAATGGGGAGCTCTGGAAACACCATATATTTT; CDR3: CASSPSMGSSGNTIYF
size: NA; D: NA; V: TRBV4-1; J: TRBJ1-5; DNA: TGCGCCAGCAGTCTTTATGAGATGCCGAATCAGCCCCAGCATTTT; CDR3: CASSLYEMPNQPQHF
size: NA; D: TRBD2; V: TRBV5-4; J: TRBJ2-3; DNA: TGTGCCAGCAGCCTCGGACTAGCGGGGGAGACAGATACGCAGTATTTT; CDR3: CASSLGLAGETDTQYF
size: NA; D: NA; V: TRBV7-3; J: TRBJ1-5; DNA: TGTGCCAGCAGCTTATGGGCAGGGGCCGCATTCTCTTATAGCAATCAGCCCCAGCATTTT; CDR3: CASSLWAGAAFSYSNQPQHF
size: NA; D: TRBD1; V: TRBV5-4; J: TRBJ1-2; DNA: TGTGCCAGCAGCTCCGCACCAGACAGGGGCGAAAGCTATACCTTC; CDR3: CASSSAPDRGESYTF
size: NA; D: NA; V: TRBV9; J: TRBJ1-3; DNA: TGTGCCAGCAGCGTAGGAGGGGGAGCTGGCTCTGGAAACACCATATATTTT; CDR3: CASSVGGGAGSGNTIYF
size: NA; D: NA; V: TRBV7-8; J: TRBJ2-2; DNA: TGTGCCAGCAGCTTAGAAGCGATCAGGGCCGGGGAGCTGTTTTTT; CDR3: CASSLEAIRAGELFF
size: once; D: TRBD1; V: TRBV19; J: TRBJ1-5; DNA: TGTGCCAGTAGCGAAATGTGGACAGGGATTAATCAGCCCCAGCATTTT; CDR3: CASSEMWTGINQPQHF
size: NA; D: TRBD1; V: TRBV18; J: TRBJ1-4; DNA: TGTGCCAGCTCATCAGACGGGACAGGGTATGAAAAACTGTTTTTT; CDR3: CASSSDGTGYEKLFF
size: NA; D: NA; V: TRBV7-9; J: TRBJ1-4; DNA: TGTGCCAGCAGCTTAGCAGGGGCTAATGAAAAACTGTTTTTT; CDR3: CASSLAGANEKLFF
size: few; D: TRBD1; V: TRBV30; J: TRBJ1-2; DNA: TGTGCCTGGACAGGGGGCTATGGCTACACCTTC; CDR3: CAWTGGYGYTF
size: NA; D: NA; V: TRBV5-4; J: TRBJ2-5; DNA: TGTGCCAGCAGCTCAGCCTCGGGAGCGAAGGGAGCCCAGTACTTC; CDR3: CASSSASGAKGAQYF
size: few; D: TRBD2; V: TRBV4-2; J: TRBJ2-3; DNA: TGTGCCAGCAGCCAATTTTCGTTTAGCGGGGGGGCCGAGAATACGCAGTATTTT; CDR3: CASSQFSFSGGAENTQYF
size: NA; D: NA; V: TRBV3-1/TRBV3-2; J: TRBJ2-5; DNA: TGTGCCAGCAGCCAACAGGAAAAAGAGACCCAGTACTTC; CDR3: CASSQQEKETQYF
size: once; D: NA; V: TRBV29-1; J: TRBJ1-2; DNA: TGCAGCGTTGAGAAGAGATCTGGCTACACCTTC; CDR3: CSVEKRSGYTF
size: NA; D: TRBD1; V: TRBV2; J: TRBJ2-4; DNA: TGTGCCAGTAAATCATCTCCTGACAGGGTGGGAGCCAAAAACATTCAGTACTTC; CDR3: CASKSSPDRVGAKNIQYF
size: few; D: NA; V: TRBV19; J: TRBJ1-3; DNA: TGTGCCAGTACAGGGAACTCTGGAAACACCATATATTTT; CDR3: CASTGNSGNTIYF
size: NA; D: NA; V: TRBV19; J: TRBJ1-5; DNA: TGTGCCACCTCGTCAGGGGCCGCGGGCGATCAGCCCCAGCATTTT; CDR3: CATSSGAAGDQPQHF
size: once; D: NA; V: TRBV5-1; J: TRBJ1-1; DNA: TGCGCCAGCAGGTACCACAGGGAGAACACTGAAGCTTTCTTT; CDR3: CASRYHRENTEAFF
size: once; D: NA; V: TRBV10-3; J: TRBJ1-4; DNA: TGTGCCATCAGTGAGTCGAATGCAGCTAGGAATGAAAAACTGTTTTTT; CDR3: CAISESNAARNEKLFF
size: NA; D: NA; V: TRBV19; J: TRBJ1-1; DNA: TGTGCCAGTACCGTCGGAGGGTTGGACACTGAAGCTTTCTTT; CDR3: CASTVGGLDTEAFF